This T cell receptor beta chain was identified during a study of cytomegalovirus exposure and HLA in healthy donors. 60 Vbeta and 13 Jbeta primers were used in PCR. The table came from immunoSEQ multiplex PCR; TCRdb's copy has only in-frame clones and leaves some out. The sample shows about 130,000 clones, over 70% of them seen only once. Overall study findings and caveats: About 87% or about 30% of the time was how often most TCR beta V segments were productive, according to an earlier analysis. A later analysis, which compared TCR beta chains of equal frequency, found the HLA-associated ones more clonally expanded.

The CDR3 runs 16 residues. Losses at the gene ends were 5 bases for V and 0 bases for J; bases not matched to a gene: 8. CDR1 and CDR2 (germline): LGHNA, YNFKEQ. This clone was seen a handful of times. Its antigen is still unknown. The rearrangement joins TRBV4-2 to TRBJ2-3; 7 bases match TRBD2. The sequenced material came from PBMCs. The source is a woman aged 50 to 60 in good health and CMV-seronegative. This CDR3 is CASSLLPGGSTDTQYF. The CDR3 bases are TGTGCCAGCAGCTTACTACCGGGAGGAAGCACAGATACGCAGTATTTT.